Sequencing of this TCR beta chain was carried out in a study of T cell responses to AZD1222 COVID-19 vaccine. Overall study findings and caveats: Clonal diversity may have been underestimated, and the donors were mostly white British, with more females than males. With dominance at 160-218 and 743-854, vaccine-associated CD4 TCRs spanned spike.

Losses at the gene ends were 2 bases for V and 3 bases for J; bases not matched to a gene: 5. Per the germline V gene, CDR1 is SGDLS and CDR2 is YYNGEE. The CDR3 sequence is 16 residues long. Repertoires were generated with immunoSEQ multiplex PCR, while TCRdb's copy carries only in-frame clones and drops some. The repertoire holds about 69,000 clones, roughly 80% seen once, with roughly 25% in the top ten. By proportion, this clone is medium-sized. Antigen specificity is unknown. This same CDR3 is encoded by further DNA sequences in the sample. Analysis merged second doses at about 4 or about 12 weeks.

The chain has TRBV9 and TRBJ1-1; 12 nucleotides line up with TRBD1. The receptor comes from an adult who received the AZD1222 COVID-19 vaccine. Specimen: peripheral blood, collected 28 days after the second AZD1222 dose. This CDR3 reads CASSVGDRGRDTEAFF. CDR3 sequence (DNA): TGTGCCAGCAGCGTTGGGGACAGGGGGCGAGACACTGAAGCTTTCTTT.